The present T cell receptor (beta chain) was sequenced within a study of T cells in Graves' hyperthyroidism and ophthalmopathy. Study-level background: Blood was drawn when the patient was first diagnosed and still untreated.

In its sample, this clonotype was seen many times. Its matching antigen is unknown. CDR3 length: 14 amino acids. V shed 0 bases and J shed 4 bases, with 9 bases lying between them. Germline V gene data show CDR1 as SGHTA and CDR2 as FQGNSA. Authors of the study amplified TCR beta CDR3 regions from RNA transcripts. Primed by the HTBI set, a first-round RT-PCR was run on the TCR CDR3. One entry per CDR3 protein, called by TCRdb with MiXCR from the multiplex PCR reads. Here the sample spans under 400,000 distinct CDR3 sequences, 15% to 20% being singletons. Notes on the study in general: The blood repertoire included most of the expanded thyroid clonotypes above 0.001. Ophthalmopathy and stable hyperthyroidism were separated by a 13 V-J model.

Input material: blood. The TCR comes from a woman aged 40 to 50 with Graves' ophthalmopathy. J is TRBJ1-2 and V is TRBV7-2; D gene uncertain. CDR3 nucleotide sequence: TGTGCCAGCAGCTTAGCGGGAAATGGCTATGGCTACACCTTC. It yields the protein CASSLAGNGYGYTF.